These T cell receptor beta chains were read from a single sample in a study of blood T cell repertoires in COVID-19. The repertoire was sequenced with immunoSEQ multiplex PCR; TCRdb's copy has only in-frame clones and lacks some. Of a few hundred thousand clones detected, about 86% appear once; the ten largest clones hold roughly 2%. The material sequenced was peripheral blood. The receptors were gathered from a man aged 30 to 45 with active or convalescent COVID-19. Both conserved end residues are part of each CDR3. The D gene is left open where the match is weak. Where a row states a size, it is once, few, many or the class of an expanded clone; other rows omit it.

D gene,clone size,V gene,CDR3 length,J gene,CDR3 DNA,CDR3 protein
-,-,TRBV6-5,14,TRBJ1-5,TGTGCCAGCAGTAGGCAGGCCAAGTACCAGCCCCAGCATTTT,CASSRQAKYQPQHF
-,once,TRBV24-1,16,TRBJ1-1,TGTGCCATCCCCACTATTAGGGACAACCCAAACACTGAAGCTTTCTTT,CAIPTIRDNPNTEAFF
-,-,TRBV4-1,15,TRBJ1-5,TGCGCCAGCAACGCCCGATCCGAGTCGAATCAGCCCCAGCATTTT,CASNARSESNQPQHF
TRBD1,-,TRBV19,13,TRBJ1-4,TGTGCCAGTAGTAGGACAGGGACTGAAAAACTGTTTTTT,CASSRTGTEKLFF
-,-,TRBV6-6,14,TRBJ1-1,TGTGCCAGCAGGATTCCGGGACAGAACACTGAAGCTTTCTTT,CASRIPGQNTEAFF
TRBD1,-,TRBV11-3,14,TRBJ2-7,TGTGCCAGCAGCTTAGGGACAGGAACCTACGAGCAGTACTTC,CASSLGTGTYEQYF
TRBD2,-,TRBV18,15,TRBJ2-1,TGTGCCAGCTCACTATCCGGGACTAGCGGCAATGAGCAGTTCTTC,CASSLSGTSGNEQFF
-,few,TRBV7-9,15,TRBJ2-2,TGTGCCAGCAGCCCTACAGGGACGAACACCGGGGAGCTGTTTTTT,CASSPTGTNTGELFF
TRBD1,-,TRBV29-1,15,TRBJ2-2,TGCAGCGTCCCCGGGACAGGTAGTTTGGCCGGGGAGCTGTTTTTT,CSVPGTGSLAGELFF
TRBD1,-,TRBV7-8,18,TRBJ1-6,TGTGCCAGCAGCTTAGATGGCGGTCCGGGACAGACAAGGGTGGCCCTCCACTTT,CASSLDGGPGQTRVALHF
-,-,TRBV25-1,13,TRBJ2-7,TGTGCCAGCAGTGAAGCGGGCGCGGGGCGGCAGTACTTC,CASSEAGAGRQYF
-,once,TRBV6-1,15,TRBJ2-1,TGTGCCAGCAGTGAATTGAGGGGGATCTACAATGAGCAGTTCTTC,CASSELRGIYNEQFF
TRBD1,-,TRBV18,15,TRBJ1-1,TGTGCCAGCTCCCCGGGAGGGGGCCGTCGGGCTGAAGCTTTCTTT,CASSPGGGRRAEAFF
TRBD1,-,TRBV7-3,13,TRBJ1-1,TGTGCCAGCGGCCGGGACAGGGGCACTGAAGCTTTCTTT,CASGRDRGTEAFF
TRBD2,-,TRBV6-2/TRBV6-3,19,TRBJ2-2,TGTGCCAGCAGTTACTCGTACTGGCGGGGGAACGCGAACACCGGGGAGCTGTTTTTT,CASSYSYWRGNANTGELFF
-,-,TRBV7-2,16,TRBJ2-3,TGTGCCAGCAGCATTGCAGCGGCCCCGGGTGGAGATACGCAGTATTTT,CASSIAAAPGGDTQYF
-,-,TRBV27,14,TRBJ2-7,TGTGCCAGCAGTTTAATCGGCAGGGTTTACGAGCAGTACTTC,CASSLIGRVYEQYF
TRBD2,-,TRBV3-1/TRBV3-2,15,TRBJ2-5,TGTGCCAGCAGCCAAGCGGCTAGCGGGGGTAAGACCCAGTACTTC,CASSQAASGGKTQYF
TRBD1,-,TRBV7-9,14,TRBJ2-3,TGTGCCAGCAGCTTAAACAGGGGGGCAGATACGCAGTATTTT,CASSLNRGADTQYF
TRBD1,-,TRBV15,16,TRBJ1-1,TGTGCCACCAGCAGACCACAGGGGGGTGCAAACACTGAAGCTTTCTTT,CATSRPQGGANTEAFF
-,-,TRBV4-3,16,TRBJ2-7,TGCGCCAGCAGCCAAGGGCTCGGCTCTAGTCCGTACGAGCAGTACTTC,CASSQGLGSSPYEQYF
TRBD2,once,TRBV11-2,14,TRBJ2-1,TGTGCCAGCACCGACCGCGGGGGCTACAATGAGCAGTTCTTC,CASTDRGGYNEQFF